This entry concerns a single T cell receptor (beta chain). Its antigen remains unknown. The CDR3 has 14 residues. Method: immunoSEQ multiplex PCR; TCRdb's copy keeps in-frame clones and lacks some. The repertoire holds around 66,000 clones, with about 97% as singletons. The sample originates from a study of cytomegalovirus exposure and HLA in healthy donors. Study-wide results and caveats: 150 to 200 TCR beta chains were listed as cytomegalovirus-associated. Most TCRs appeared rarely, but some public TCRs recurred in many donors.

Sequenced input: PBMCs. The chain uses TRBV21-1 and TRBJ2-3; no check of the table's D call, TRBD1, against the DNA was made. TRBV21-1 is annotated as a pseudogene. This TCR came from a woman aged 18-29 years in good health and CMV-seropositive. The CDR3 nucleotides are TGTGCCAGCAGCAAAGCAGGGGCCTCGAATACGCAGTATTTT. This codes for CASSKAGASNTQYF.